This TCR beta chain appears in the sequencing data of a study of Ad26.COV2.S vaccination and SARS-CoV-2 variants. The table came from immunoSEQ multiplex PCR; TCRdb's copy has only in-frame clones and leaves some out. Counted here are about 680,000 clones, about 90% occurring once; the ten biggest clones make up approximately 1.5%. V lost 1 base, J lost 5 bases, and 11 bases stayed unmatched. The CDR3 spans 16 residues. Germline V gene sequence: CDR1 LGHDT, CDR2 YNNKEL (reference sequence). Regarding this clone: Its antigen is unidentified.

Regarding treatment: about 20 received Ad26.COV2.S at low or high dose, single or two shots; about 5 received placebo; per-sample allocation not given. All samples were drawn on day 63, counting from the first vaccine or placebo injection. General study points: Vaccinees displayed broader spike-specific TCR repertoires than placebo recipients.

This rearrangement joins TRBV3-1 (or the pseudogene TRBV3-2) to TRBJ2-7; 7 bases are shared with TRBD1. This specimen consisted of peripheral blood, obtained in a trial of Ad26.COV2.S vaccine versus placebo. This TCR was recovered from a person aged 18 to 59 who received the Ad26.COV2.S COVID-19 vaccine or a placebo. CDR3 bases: TGTGCCAGCAGCCAAGCTATCCGACAGGGTCCCCACGAGCAGTACTTC. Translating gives CASSQAIRQGPHEQYF.